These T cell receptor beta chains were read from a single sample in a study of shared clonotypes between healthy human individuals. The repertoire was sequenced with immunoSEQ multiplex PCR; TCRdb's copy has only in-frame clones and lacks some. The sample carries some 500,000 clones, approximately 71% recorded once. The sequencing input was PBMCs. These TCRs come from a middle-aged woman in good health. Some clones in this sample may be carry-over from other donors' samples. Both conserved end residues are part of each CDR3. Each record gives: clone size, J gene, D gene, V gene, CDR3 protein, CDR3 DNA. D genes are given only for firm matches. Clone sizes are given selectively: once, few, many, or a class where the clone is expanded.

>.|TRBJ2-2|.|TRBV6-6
CASGSGTDTGEPFF
TGTGCCAGCGGGTCAGGGACGGACACCGGGGAGCCGTTTTTT
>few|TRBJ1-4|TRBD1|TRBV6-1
CASSSGTAEKLFF
TGTGCCAGCAGTTCCGGGACAGCAGAAAAACTGTTTTTT
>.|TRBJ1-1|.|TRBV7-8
CASSLVSGNTEAFF
TGTGCCAGCAGCTTAGTTTCGGGGAACACTGAAGCTTTCTTT
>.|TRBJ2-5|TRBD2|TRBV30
CAWSHRGGSKQETQYF
TGTGCCTGGAGTCACCGGGGGGGTTCGAAGCAAGAGACCCAGTACTTC
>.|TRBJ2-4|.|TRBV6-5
CASSPPGGSIQYF
TGTGCCAGCAGTCCACCCGGGGGATCTATTCAGTACTTC
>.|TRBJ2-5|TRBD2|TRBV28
CASSPLAGVTGTQYF
TGTGCCAGCAGTCCTCTAGCGGGAGTGACTGGGACCCAGTACTTC
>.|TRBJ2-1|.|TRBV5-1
CASSLGTPDNEQFF
TGCGCCAGCAGCTTAGGGACACCTGACAATGAGCAGTTCTTC
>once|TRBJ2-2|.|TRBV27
CASSLAPLGRTNTGELFF
TGTGCCAGCAGTTTGGCACCCCTGGGGCGAACGAACACCGGGGAGCTGTTTTTT
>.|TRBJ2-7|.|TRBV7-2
CASSIGGSSYEQYF
TGTGCCAGCAGCATAGGGGGGAGCTCCTACGAGCAGTACTTC
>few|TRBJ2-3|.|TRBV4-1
CAGSQERDGGTQYF
TGCGCCGGCAGCCAAGAGAGGGACGGCGGTACGCAGTATTTT
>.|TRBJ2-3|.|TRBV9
CASSVDGHEADTQYF
TGTGCCAGCAGCGTAGACGGCCACGAGGCAGATACGCAGTATTTT
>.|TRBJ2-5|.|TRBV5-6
CASSSYQETQYF
TGTGCCAGCAGCTCTTACCAAGAGACCCAGTACTTC
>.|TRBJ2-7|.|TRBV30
CAWSATYEQYF
TGTGCCTGGAGCGCGACCTACGAGCAGTACTTC
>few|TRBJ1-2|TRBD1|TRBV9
CASSRDRSNYGYTF
TGTGCCAGCAGCCGGGACAGATCTAACTATGGCTACACCTTC
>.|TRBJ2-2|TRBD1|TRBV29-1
CSVGQGRGTGELFF
TGCAGCGTTGGACAGGGACGAGGCACCGGGGAGCTGTTTTTT
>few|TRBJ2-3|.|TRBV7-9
CASSHAPRLAPDTQYF
TGTGCCAGCAGCCATGCGCCCCGGCTAGCCCCAGATACGCAGTATTTT
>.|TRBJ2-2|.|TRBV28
CASSTLMGFTGELFF
TGTGCCAGCAGTACTCTGATGGGGTTCACCGGGGAGCTGTTTTTT
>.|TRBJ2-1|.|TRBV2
CASIGPNREGGSYNEQFF
TGTGCCAGCATTGGACCTAACAGGGAGGGCGGGAGCTACAATGAGCAGTTCTTC
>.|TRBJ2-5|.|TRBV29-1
CSVARTGSGWGGQETQYF
TGCAGCGTTGCCAGGACAGGGAGTGGATGGGGGGGCCAAGAGACCCAGTACTTC
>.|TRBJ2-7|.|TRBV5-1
CASRRGQGAYEQYF
TGCGCCAGCAGGCGGGGGCAGGGGGCCTACGAGCAGTACTTC
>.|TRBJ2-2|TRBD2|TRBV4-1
CASSPGTTRLGRLGVTGELFF
TGCGCCAGCAGCCCGGGGACTACCCGCCTCGGGCGTCTCGGGGTCACCGGGGAGCTGTTTTTT
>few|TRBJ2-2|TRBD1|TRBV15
CATSTPGQGAHTGELFF
TGTGCCACCAGCACCCCGGGACAGGGGGCGCACACCGGGGAGCTGTTTTTT
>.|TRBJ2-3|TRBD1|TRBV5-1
CASSLGQGQSDTQYF
TGCGCCAGCAGCTTGGGACAGGGGCAATCAGATACGCAGTATTTT
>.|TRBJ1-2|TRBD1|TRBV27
CASTKQGAAYGYTF
TGTGCCAGCACCAAACAGGGGGCCGCCTATGGCTACACCTTC
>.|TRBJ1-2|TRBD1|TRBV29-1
CSVPSFPGTGEYGYTF
TGCAGCGTCCCCTCTTTTCCCGGGACAGGGGAGTATGGCTACACCTTC